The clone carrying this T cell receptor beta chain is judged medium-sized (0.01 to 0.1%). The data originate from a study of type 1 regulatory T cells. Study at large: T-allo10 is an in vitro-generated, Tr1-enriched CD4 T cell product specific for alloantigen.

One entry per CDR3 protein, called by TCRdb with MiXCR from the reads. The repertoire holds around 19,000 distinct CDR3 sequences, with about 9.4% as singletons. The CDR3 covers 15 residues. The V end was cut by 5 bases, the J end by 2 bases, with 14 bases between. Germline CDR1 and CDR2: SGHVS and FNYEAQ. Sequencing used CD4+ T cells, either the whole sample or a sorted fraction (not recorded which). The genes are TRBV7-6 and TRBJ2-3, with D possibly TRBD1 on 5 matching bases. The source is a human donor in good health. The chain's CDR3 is CASSARQNFTDTQYF. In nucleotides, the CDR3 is TGTGCCAGCAGCGCCCGACAGAATTTCACAGATACGCAGTATTTT.